Reported below is one TCR beta chain. There is no known antigen for this receptor. Base qualities are not at hand, and no much larger clone is one base apart. What the time point label conveys for this sample: about 28 days (+/-7) after the second vaccine dose. AZD1222 recipients given second doses at about 4 weeks or at about 12 weeks were pooled, since spike-specific TCR depth and breadth were not found to differ between the two schedules. The vaccinee samples were drawn from two UK trials, COV001 and COV002, one of which was a single-blind randomized controlled phase 2/3 trial testing AZD1222 (ChAdOx1 nCoV-19) in healthy adults. For TCRbeta chain sequencing, PBMC samples were collected from trial participants at day 0 and at day 28 after the second dose. The CDR3 regions of human TCRbeta chains were analyzed by immunosequencing. As for the authors' bioinformatics: TCRs in the repertoires were matched against a reference library of SARS-CoV-2-specific TCRs that had been generated with the MIRA antigen-specificity platform. Breadth was defined as the fraction of unique TCRs that were SARS-CoV-2-associated. Depth was defined as the fraction of total T cells that were SARS-CoV-2-associated. Using the MIRA data, each spike-specific TCR was mapped to the spike region that the TCR reacts to and placed in a CD4 or CD8 class. Log10-transformed breadth and depth values were compared by one-way ANOVA with Sidak's multiple comparisons tests. This immuneACCESS table, as held by TCRdb, lists in-frame sequences with V and J called but not all clones. Of the missing ones, under half trace to an unresolved V gene in checked studies; the others have no known cause. The DNA was the basis for D and trimming; V, J and clone size are from that table. Recorded for this sample are about 170,000 clones; roughly 89% of them occurred a single time. Jointly, the top ten make up 0.95% to 1.1% of the sample.

The germline V gene sets CDR1 to SGHNT and CDR2 to YENEEA. The CDR3 spans 14 residues, from the cysteine through the phenylalanine. Only the CDR3 portion is preserved as DNA: 42 bases, with reading frame beginning at the first base. V is cut by 0 bases and J by 3 bases, and the space between the germline ends is 7 bases. The data derive from a study of T cell responses to AZD1222 COVID-19 vaccine (dated by TCRdb to the early 2020s). About the full investigation: A total of under 250 trial participants underwent TCR sequencing, of whom 200 to 220 had received two doses of AZD1222 and about 26 had received two doses of the MenACWY control vaccine. Trial participants were enrolled into age subgroups of 18-55, 56-69 and 70-plus years, which contained roughly 150, 30 and 60 TCR-sequenced participants, respectively. Summary of the overall study and its limitations: Spike-specific TCR breadth and depth rose significantly after two AZD1222 doses compared with day 0 and with MenACWY recipients. Most participants were white British and females outnumbered males, and the authors suggested that clonal diversity may have been underestimated. Because no day 14 peak-response samples were available, repertoires were characterized only after the peak T cell response. Conclusions about previously exposed vaccinees were limited because only six or seven AZD1222 recipients were SARS-CoV-2 seropositive at baseline. The 56-69-year group was small, and its depth increase did not reach significance, likely because of low power. Reportedly, close to half of the unique spike-specific TCRs recognized epitopes lying outside the regions that are mutated in the B.1.351 and B.1.1.7 variants. CD4 TCRs associated with the vaccine covered the entire spike protein, and the dominant responses were in regions 160-218 and 743-854.

The TCR originated in an adult who received the AZD1222 COVID-19 vaccine. The chain employs TRBV11-3 and TRBJ2-3, with the D segment identity uncertain. The material was peripheral blood, obtained 28 days after the second AZD1222 dose. CDR3 sequence: CASSLETPTDTQYF. DNA sequence: TGTGCCAGCAGCTTAGAGACACCGACAGATACGCAGTATTTT. When the CDR3 is completed using the reference TRBV11-3 and TRBJ2-3 genes on either side, the full variable domain is EAGVVQSPRYKIIEKKQPVAFWCNPISGHNTLYWYLQNLGQGPELLIRYENEEAVDDSQLPKDRFSAERLKGVDSTLKIQPAELGDSAVYLCASSLETPTDTQYFGPGTRLTVL.